This paragraph covers one T cell receptor beta chain sequence. Antigen: not known. The V segment lost 1 base and the J segment 9 bases; nucleotides outside the gene matches: 4. The CDR3 loop spans 14 amino acids. CDR1 is SGHVS, CDR2 FQNEAQ, per germline. The second PCR ran 7 to 11 cycles with a sample-barcoded 5' primer and J-beta primers. Each cDNA molecule was tagged by a template-switch adaptor that had 12 random nucleotides. TCRdb redid the calling of the 5' RACE reads with MiXCR, one entry per CDR3 protein. This table has about 1,500,000 distinct CDR3 sequences, about 28% appearing once. These data are taken from a study of blood T cells in healthy people across ages. Study findings and constraints: Strong correlation linked observed beta diversity and percent naive T cells. Roughly linear declines in TCR beta diversity per million T cells occurred with age. The long-lived group displayed more naive CD4+ cells, plus higher diversity, than the aged donors did.

This chain connects TRBV7-8 to TRBJ2-1; TRBD2 aligns across 9 bases. The sample was blood. The TCR sequence derives from a woman aged 25-40 years in good health. The CDR3 sequence: CASSLGGGRAEQFF. DNA of the CDR3: TGTGCCAGCAGCTTAGGAGGCGGGAGGGCTGAGCAGTTCTTC. Using reference TRBV7-8 and TRBJ2-1 for the parts outside the CDR3, the full variable domain is GAGVSQSPRYKVAKRGQDVALRCDPISGHVSLFWYQQALGQGPEFLTYFQNEAQLDKSGLPSDRFFAERPEGSVSTLKIQRTQQEDSAVYLCASSLGGGRAEQFFGPGTRLTVL.